This T cell receptor beta chain was obtained from a study of blood T cells in healthy people across ages. The CDR3 has 13 residues. The germline V and J ends were trimmed by 0 bases and 14 bases, with 16 bases remaining between them. Germline assignment: CDR1 LGHNA and CDR2 YSLEER. Combining a sample-barcoded 5' primer with a J-beta primer mix, a second PCR ran for about 7 to 11 cycles. TCRdb re-derived calls from the 5' RACE reads in MiXCR, one entry per CDR3 protein. Of roughly 1,000,000 distinct CDR3 sequences listed, under 30% are singletons. These same data were also listed under a study on T cells of mothers and their children. That paper states: The study sampled three healthy Caucasian mothers and their six children. The TCR beta CDR3 read count exceeded 10 million for each mother and was several million for each child. No persistent microchimeric T cell clones were detected.

This receptor was taken from a girl aged 2 to 9 in good health. The sample consisted of blood. The V and J genes are TRBV4-3 and TRBJ1-2; D uncertain. Here the CDR3 DNA reads TGCGCCAGCAGCCAAGATGTTTACGGACTGAGTACCTTC. Protein product: CASSQDVYGLSTF.